The 22 T cell receptor beta chains given below trace back to one sample, sequenced in a study of blood T cell repertoires in COVID-19. Sequenced by immunoSEQ multiplex PCR; TCRdb stores in-frame clones only, minus some. The sample carries roughly 260,000 clones, around 90% recorded once. Sequences were obtained from peripheral blood. The receptors were gathered from a man between 60 and 75 years old who had recovered from COVID-19.

The genes are TRBV11-2 and TRBJ1-4; 7 nucleotides line up with TRBD1. The CDR3 runs 14 residues. Trimming cost V 5 bases and J 8 bases; bases outside gene matches: 8. Per the germline V gene, CDR1 is SGHAT and CDR2 is FQNNGV. The CDR3 DNA follows: TGTGCCAGCAGCCCTACCACAGGGGTGGAAAAACTGTTTTTT. This translates into CASSPTTGVEKLFF.

The V call is TRBV2, the J call TRBJ2-7, with D maybe TRBD1 (6 bases). CDR3 length equals 13 residues. From germline, CDR1 is SNHLY and CDR2 FYNNEI. V lost 2 bases, J lost 4 bases, and 9 bases lay in between. CDR3 protein: CASSEHRAYEQYF. CDR3 nucleotide sequence: TGTGCCAGCAGTGAACACAGGGCATACGAGCAGTACTTC. The full variable domain, with the rest looked up from reference TRBV2 and TRBJ2-7, is EPEVTQTPSHQVTQMGQEVILRCVPISNHLYFYWYRQILGQKVEFLVSFYNNEISEKSEIFDDQFSVERPDGSNFTLKIRSTKLEDSAMYFCASSEHRAYEQYFGPGTRLTVT.

J is TRBJ2-7 and V is TRBV14; the match to TRBD2 covers 13 bases. Germline V gene lookup returns CDR1 SGHDN and CDR2 FVKESK. V was pared by 4 bases and J by 0 bases, with 6 bases of the junction left unmatched. The CDR3 totals 17 residues. The CDR3 is CASSPRGLAGFSYEQYF. CDR3 bases: TGTGCCAGCAGCCCGAGGGGACTAGCGGGGTTCTCCTACGAGCAGTACTTC.

The CDR3 loop is CASSEQESGMSEAFF. The CDR3 DNA reads TGTGCCAGCAGTGAACAAGAGTCAGGGATGAGTGAAGCTTTCTTT. The chain links TRBV6-1 to TRBJ1-1; weak D call: TRBD1 (5 bases). The germline V gene encodes CDR1 MNHNS and CDR2 SASEGT. The CDR3 contains 15 residues. Trimming took off 2 bases at V and 7 bases at J, with 17 bases between the two ends.

The rearrangement joins TRBV9 to TRBJ1-5, with D perhaps TRBD1 (5 bases). Germline CDR1 is SGDLS and CDR2 is YYNGEE. The germline V and J ends were trimmed by 3 bases and 4 bases, with 20 bases remaining between them. The CDR3 contains 17 residues. CDR3 in DNA: TGTGCCAGCAGCGCAGAGGGCCACCCGGGGGAGAATCAGCCCCAGCATTTT. Its translation is CASSAEGHPGENQPQHF.

This chain uses TRBV24-1 with TRBJ2-7, with D perhaps TRBD1 (6 bases). The length of the CDR3 is 13 residues. Germline CDR1 KGHDR, CDR2 SFDVKD. Trimming removed 7 bases from V and 5 bases from J, with 14 bases in between. The CDR3 sequence: CATSLGTLNEQYF. The CDR3 DNA reads TGTGCCACCAGCCTCGGGACACTCAACGAGCAGTACTTC.

V is TRBV4-2 and J is TRBJ2-5; tentatively, D is TRBD2 (5 bases). CDR1 LGHNA and CDR2 YNFKEQ come from the germline V gene. This CDR3 is 14 amino acids long. V lost 1 base, J lost 4 bases, and 10 bases lay in between. In DNA form, the CDR3 reads TGTGCCAGCAGCCAAGGCCATAGCGCAGAGACCCAGTACTTC. The encoded protein is CASSQGHSAETQYF.

In DNA, the CDR3 is TGTGCCAGCAGCTTTTTGGAGAACGGGAACACTGAAGCTTTCTTT. This codes for CASSFLENGNTEAFF. This chain uses TRBV11-2 with TRBJ1-1; D is undetermined. The CDR3 spans 15 residues. CDR1 and CDR2 (germline): SGHAT, FQNNGV. Trimming pared 3 bases from V and 1 base from J, leaving 12 bases between.

This clone was seen once. This rearrangement joins TRBV9 to TRBJ2-7, with D hard to call. Germline CDR1 is SGDLS and CDR2 is YYNGEE. CDR3 size: 13 residues. V lost 7 bases, J lost 0 bases, and 11 bases lay in between. The CDR3 nucleotides are TGTGCCAGCTCAGTTCAAAGCTCCTACGAGCAGTACTTC. Its translation: CASSVQSSYEQYF.

The rearrangement joins TRBV19 to TRBJ1-4, with D possibly TRBD1 on 5 matching bases. Germline CDR1 reads LNHDA; CDR2 reads SQIVND (reference sequence). This CDR3 is built from 15 residues. V was pared by 7 bases and J by 8 bases, with 20 bases between. CDR3 nucleotide sequence: TGTGCCAGTACCAGCCAGGGTTTTAGTGAGGAAAAACTGTTTTTT. Translating gives CASTSQGFSEEKLFF.

The chain couples TRBV6-5 to TRBJ1-3; the D gene is possibly TRBD1 (6 bases). V dropped 6 bases and J dropped 2 bases, with 11 bases sitting between them. The CDR3 is 14 residues long. CDR1 MNHEY and CDR2 SVGAGI come from the germline V gene. The chain's CDR3 is CASRPGDPGNTIYF. Here the CDR3 DNA reads TGTGCCAGCAGGCCAGGGGATCCTGGAAACACCATATATTTT.

This clone has at least ten counts. This chain joins TRBV30 and TRBJ2-1; 12 bases are a match to TRBD2. CDR1 is GTSNPN and CDR2 is SVGIG in the germline V gene (reference sequence). The CDR3 spans 13 residues. The CDR3 sequence: CARTSGDHNEQFF. In DNA form, the CDR3 reads TGTGCACGGACTAGCGGGGACCACAATGAGCAGTTCTTC.

This rearrangement joins TRBV6-5 to TRBJ1-3, with D perhaps matching TRBD1 (6 bases). This CDR3 has 13 amino acids. V lost 5 bases to trimming and J lost 1 base, with 6 bases between them. Germline CDR1 is MNHEY and CDR2 is SVGAGI. In nucleotides, the CDR3 is TGTGCCAGCAGTACAGGGTCTGGAAACACCATATATTTT. Its translation: CASSTGSGNTIYF.

V gene TRBV11-2 combines with J gene TRBJ2-1; D is unclear. CDR3 length: 12 residues. Trimming took 4 bases from V and 9 from J, leaving 10 bases between them. The germline CDR1 and CDR2 sequences are SGHAT and FQNNGV. The CDR3 DNA follows: TGTGCCAGCAGCTACAGACCCAGTGAGCAGTTCTTC. Translating it yields CASSYRPSEQFF.

The V call is TRBV5-1, the J call TRBJ2-5, with D possibly being TRBD2 (7 bases). The V end was cut by 0 bases, the J end by 5 bases, with 14 bases between. CDR1 and CDR2 (germline): SGHRS, YFSETQ. This CDR3 has 15 amino acids. The CDR3 DNA is TGCGCCAGCAGCTTGGCCCGCGGCGGGGGCGAGACCCAGTACTTC. This encodes CASSLARGGGETQYF. Supplemented by reference TRBV5-1 and TRBJ2-5, the full variable domain reads KAGVTQTPRYLIKTRGQQVTLSCSPISGHRSVSWYQQTPGQGLQFLFEYFSETQRNKGNFPGRFSGRQFSNSRSEMNVSTLELGDSALYLCASSLARGGGETQYFGPGTRLLVL.

V and J are TRBV6-6 and TRBJ1-1; D is ambiguous. Germline CDR1 is MNHNY and CDR2 is SVGAGI (reference sequence). CDR3 size: 12 residues. Trimming shortened V by 2 bases and J by 5 bases, and 6 bases separated the two germline ends. This CDR3 reads CASSYVGTEAFF. The CDR3 DNA sequence: TGTGCCAGCAGTTACGTCGGTACTGAAGCTTTCTTT.

This chain uses TRBV18 with TRBJ2-5; D uncertain. Looked up from germline, CDR1 is KGHSH and CDR2 is LQKENI. The CDR3 loop spans 13 amino acids. V shed 3 bases and J shed 5 bases, with 10 bases lying between them. CDR3 in amino acids: CASSPPLGETQYF. As DNA, the CDR3 is TGTGCCAGCTCACCCCCCCTCGGGGAGACCCAGTACTTC.

The genes are TRBV19 and TRBJ2-5; possibly TRBD1 for D (6 bases). The CDR3 spans 15 residues. Germline V gene lookup returns CDR1 LNHDA and CDR2 SQIVND (reference sequence). The ends were cut back, 3 bases at V and 0 bases at J, with 11 bases in the middle. CDR3 DNA sequence: TGTGCCAGTAGTATCGCCGGGACACACCAAGAGACCCAGTACTTC. Residues: CASSIAGTHQETQYF.

J is TRBJ2-7 and V is TRBV19; D gene ambiguous. This CDR3 spans 16 amino acids. The germline CDR1 and CDR2 sequences are LNHDA and SQIVND (reference sequence). Between the trimmed V and J ends, which lost 2 bases and 6 bases, there was a span of 20 bases. CDR3 protein: CASSIRNTGGLGEQYF. CDR3 coding DNA: TGTGCCAGTAGTATAAGGAATACGGGTGGGTTGGGCGAGCAGTACTTC. The full variable domain, its missing parts supplied by reference TRBV19 and TRBJ2-7, is DGGITQSPKYLFRKEGQNVTLSCEQNLNHDAMYWYRQDPGQGLRLIYYSQIVNDFQKGDIAEGYSVSREKKESFPLTVTSAQKNPTAFYLCASSIRNTGGLGEQYFGPGTRLTVT.

The chain joins TRBV6-6 to TRBJ1-5; D is unresolved. Trimming took 2 bases from V and 0 from J, leaving 5 bases between them. The germline CDR1 and CDR2 sequences are MNHNY and SVGAGI (reference sequence). This CDR3 is 14 amino acids long. The CDR3 sequence is CASSYTGSNQPQHF. The DNA for the CDR3 is TGTGCCAGCAGTTACACCGGTAGCAATCAGCCCCAGCATTTT.

The J gene is TRBJ1-2, the V gene TRBV7-2; 9 nucleotides align to TRBD1. Per germline, CDR1 SGHTA and CDR2 FQGNSA. This CDR3 comprises 13 residues. After removal of 3 bases from V and 5 bases from J, the junction contained 1 base not matched to a gene. DNA of the CDR3: TGTGCCAGCAGCTTTGGGACAGGGTATGGCTACACCTTC. This gives the protein CASSFGTGYGYTF. Looking up the rest from reference TRBV7-2 and TRBJ1-2 gives the full variable domain: GAGVSQSPSNKVTEKGKDVELRCDPISGHTALYWYRQSLGQGLEFLIYFQGNSAPDKSGLPSDRFSAERTGGSVSTLTIQRTQQEDSAVYLCASSFGTGYGYTFGSGTRLTVV.

This sequence joins TRBV7-9 and TRBJ2-2, with D perhaps TRBD1 (6 bases). Germline loops: CDR1 SEHNR, CDR2 FQNEAQ (reference sequence). V was cut by 5 bases and J by 5 bases, with 15 bases left in between. The CDR3 covers 15 residues. The CDR3 DNA sequence: TGTGCCAGCAGCCCACAGGGCGTGGGGACCGGGGAGCTGTTTTTT. Amino acids: CASSPQGVGTGELFF.